This T cell receptor (beta chain) was observed in a study of tumor-infiltrating lymphocytes in primary liver carcinoma. Looking at the study overall: Both sexes were represented among patients, who were 30 to 69 years old. Regarding the study as a whole: When set against blood, tumors had a significantly higher top-250-clone fraction (p = 0.039). Only about 7.5-25% of top clones appeared in all five tumor regions.

Unsorted bulk tissue (roughly 19-31 mg) underwent RNA and DNA co-extraction. CDR1 is SGHNT, CDR2 YYREEE, per germline (reference sequence). The CDR3 length is 14 residues. To note about this clonotype: Antigen specificity is unknown.

Production of TCR beta cDNA used approximately 0.45 ug total RNA together with a constant-region primer. Nested multiplex PCR, run for three rounds with slightly modified ARM-PCR, yielded TCR beta libraries. In the first two PCR rounds, TRBV1-TRBV30 forward primers were paired with a C-beta reverse primer, and each round lasted approximately 9 cycles. TCRdb independently ran MiXCR on the multiplex PCR reads; one entry per CDR3 protein. Among 100,000 or so distinct CDR3 sequences, about four fifths were seen once, and the ten largest hold roughly a fifth. V and J are TRBV5-4 and TRBJ2-1; no clear D. Gene TRBJ2-7 matches the end of the DNA better, so the J call may be wrong. This receptor was obtained from a middle-aged man with primary liver carcinoma and hepatitis B virus infection. The sequenced material came from liver tumor tissue from sampling region 3. Subset defined: tumor region T3, left-lateral pole. CDR3 loop: CASSPTGSYNEQYF. In DNA, the CDR3 is TGTGCCAGCAGCCCCACGGGCAGCTACAATGAGCAGTACTTC.